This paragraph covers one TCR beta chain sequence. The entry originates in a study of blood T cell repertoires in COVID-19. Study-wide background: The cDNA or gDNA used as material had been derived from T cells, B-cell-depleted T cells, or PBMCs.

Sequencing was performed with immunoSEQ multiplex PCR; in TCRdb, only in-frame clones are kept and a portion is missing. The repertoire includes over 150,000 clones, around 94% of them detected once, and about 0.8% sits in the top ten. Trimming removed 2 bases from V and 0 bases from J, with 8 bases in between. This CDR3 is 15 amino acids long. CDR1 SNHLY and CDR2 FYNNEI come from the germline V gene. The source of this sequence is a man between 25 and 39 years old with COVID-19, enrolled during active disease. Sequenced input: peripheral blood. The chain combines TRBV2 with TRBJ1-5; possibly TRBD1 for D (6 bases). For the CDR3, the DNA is TGTGCCAGCAGTGAACAACAGGGTAGCAATCAGCCCCAGCATTTT. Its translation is CASSEQQGSNQPQHF.